This TCR beta chain was identified during a study of shared clonotypes between healthy human individuals. Study-wide results and caveats: Non-shared clonotypes showed lower generation probabilities than clonotypes common to all four donors. Depth was large, yet rarefaction showed that sorted-subset sequencing was incomplete.

About this clone: Antigen specificity is unknown.

All participating donors were Caucasian adults from Nashville, Tennessee. V lost 2 bases to trimming and J lost 3 bases; unmatched junction nucleotides: 8. Per germline, CDR1 SGHTA and CDR2 FQGNSA. This CDR3 has 16 amino acids. Assay used: immunoSEQ multiplex PCR; TCRdb lists only in-frame clones, some missing. Of some 1.5 million clones listed, about 98% were seen once; the top ten hold around 0.47%. This TCR derives from a man under 40 in good health. This rearrangement joins TRBV7-2 to TRBJ2-7; 9 nucleotides match TRBD2. Sequencing was carried out using naive CD4+ T cells sorted from blood. Sample subset: CD45RA+ positively selected. This chain's CDR3 is CASSLPPSGRYYEQYF. In DNA form, the CDR3 reads TGTGCCAGCAGCTTACCCCCGAGCGGGAGGTACTACGAGCAGTACTTC.